The T cell receptor (beta chain) under discussion was sequenced for a study of spatial heterogeneity in lung cancer (dated by TCRdb to the late 2010s). About the full investigation: Beta-chain transcripts were consistently detected in greater numbers than alpha-chain transcripts, which likely reflects a higher abundance of beta-chain transcripts. In the raw uncorrected reads, each unique combination of TCR and UMI appeared more than ten times on average. In non-small cell lung cancer, the study quantitatively compared TCR alpha and beta repertoires across several tumor regions, matched nontumor lung, and blood. The study linked features of the TCR repertoire to counts of nonsynonymous mutations, which were determined by whole-exome sequencing of tumor tissue. Both alpha and beta chains were TCR-sequenced in samples taken at surgery, namely 220 tumor regions, approximately 66 matched nontumor lung samples and about 54 PBMC samples. Study-level results and caveats: Ubiquitous expanded tumor TCRs were found in blood more often at tumor resection than at routine follow-up. Additional single-cell paired TCR alpha and beta sequencing was considered necessary to confirm, at a functional level, the hypothesis that regional TCRs recognize regional mutations.

Per the publication, the time point label means: sample taken at primary tumor resection. Whole RNA extracted from tumor and nontumor lung tissue, or from cryopreserved PBMC samples, was used for TCR sequencing without cell sorting. The donors were some 76 patients from the lung TRACERx cohort who had early-stage, untreated non-small cell lung cancer. Patients were selected for TCR sequencing only if sufficient RNA was available from at least two tumor regions. Library construction relied on 5' RACE. Reads for this sample came from a NextSeq 500. The TCR library protocol attached a unique molecular identifier to each TCR cDNA molecule to allow correction of PCR and sequencing errors. Concerning the study's data processing: Decombinator tools were used for TCR identification, UMI-based error correction and CDR3 extraction. TCRs above a frequency of 2 per 1,000, corresponding to the top 1% of the tumor frequency distribution, were defined as expanded. Renyi diversity was computed with the R vegan package after each repertoire had been subsampled 100 times to 5,000 TCRs. CDR3 similarity networks were constructed using string-kernel similarity of amino acid triplets, with links drawn between CDR3s whose pairwise similarity was above 0.82. Using fastp at Q25 and MiXCR, TCRdb reprocessed the public reads and kept productive beta chains. Duplicate CDR3 protein sequences are folded into a single record with the most common DNA and genes. The V and J calls, along with clone size, are taken from TCRdb and not from the paper's own processing. The sample records 70,000 to 90,000 distinct CDR3 sequences, about an eighth of which are singletons. The leading ten clones occupy 6.5% to 8.5% of the sample.

Concerning this clonotype itself: What this receptor recognizes is not known. Per-base quality was not reported, and no clone a single base away is much larger than it.

The CDR3 runs 13 residues from the cysteine to the phenylalanine. Only the CDR3 DNA is retained, 39 bases long and in frame from the first base. CDR1 LGHNA and CDR2 YSLEER are derived from the germline V gene. V and J lose 2 bases and 8 bases, and a span of 9 bases separates them. The specimen was PBMCs, collected at surgery. The chain uses TRBV4-3 and TRBJ1-4, and TRBD1 may be the D gene, going by 5 matching bases. The receptor's source is a male donor with early-stage non-small cell lung cancer. In nucleotide form, the sequence is TGCGCCAGCAGCCAAACCCGGGGGGAAAAACTGTTTTTT. This sequence encodes CASSQTRGEKLFF.